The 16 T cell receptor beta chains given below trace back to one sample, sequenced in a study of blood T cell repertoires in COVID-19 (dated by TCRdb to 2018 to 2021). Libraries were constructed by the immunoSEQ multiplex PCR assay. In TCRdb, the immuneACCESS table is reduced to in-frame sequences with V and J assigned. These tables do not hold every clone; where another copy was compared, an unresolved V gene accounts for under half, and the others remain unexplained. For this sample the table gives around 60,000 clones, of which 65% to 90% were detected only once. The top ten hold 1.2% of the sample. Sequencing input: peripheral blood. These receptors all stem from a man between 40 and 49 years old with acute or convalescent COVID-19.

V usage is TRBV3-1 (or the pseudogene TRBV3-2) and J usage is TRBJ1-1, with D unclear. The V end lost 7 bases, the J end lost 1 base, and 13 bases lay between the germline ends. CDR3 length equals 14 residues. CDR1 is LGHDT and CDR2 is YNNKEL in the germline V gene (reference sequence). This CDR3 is CASTSWSGNTEAFF. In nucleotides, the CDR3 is TGTGCCAGCACCTCTTGGTCGGGGAACACTGAAGCTTTCTTT.

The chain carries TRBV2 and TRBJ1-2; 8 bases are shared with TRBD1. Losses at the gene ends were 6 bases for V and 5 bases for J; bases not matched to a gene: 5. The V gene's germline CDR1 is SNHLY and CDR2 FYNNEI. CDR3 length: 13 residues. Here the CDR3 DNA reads TGTGCCAGCAGATCGGACAGGGAGTATGGCTACACCTTC. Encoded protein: CASRSDREYGYTF.

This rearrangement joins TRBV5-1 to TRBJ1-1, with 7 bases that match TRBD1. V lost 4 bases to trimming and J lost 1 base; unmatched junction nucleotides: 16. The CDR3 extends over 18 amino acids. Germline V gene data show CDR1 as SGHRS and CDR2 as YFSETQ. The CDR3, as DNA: TGCGCCAGCAGCCACCCGAGGACAGGAAGTTTGGGGAACACTGAAGCTTTCTTT. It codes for CASSHPRTGSLGNTEAFF.

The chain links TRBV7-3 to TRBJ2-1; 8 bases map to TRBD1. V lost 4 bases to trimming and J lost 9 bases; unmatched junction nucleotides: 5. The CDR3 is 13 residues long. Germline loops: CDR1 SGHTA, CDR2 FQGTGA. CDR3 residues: CASSSGQVGEQFF. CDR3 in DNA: TGTGCCAGCAGCTCGGGACAGGTGGGTGAGCAGTTCTTC.

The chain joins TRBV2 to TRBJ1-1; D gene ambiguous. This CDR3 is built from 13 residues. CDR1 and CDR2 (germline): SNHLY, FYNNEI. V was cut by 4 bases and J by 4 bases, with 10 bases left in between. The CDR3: CASSGEGGTEAFF. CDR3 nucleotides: TGTGCCAGCAGTGGAGAGGGAGGCACTGAAGCTTTCTTT.

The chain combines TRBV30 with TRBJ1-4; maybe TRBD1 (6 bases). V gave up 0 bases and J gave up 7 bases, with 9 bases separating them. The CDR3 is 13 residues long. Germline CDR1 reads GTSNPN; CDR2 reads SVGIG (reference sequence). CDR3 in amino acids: CAWSVMDSEKLFF. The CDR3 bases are TGTGCCTGGAGTGTAATGGACAGTGAAAAACTGTTTTTT.

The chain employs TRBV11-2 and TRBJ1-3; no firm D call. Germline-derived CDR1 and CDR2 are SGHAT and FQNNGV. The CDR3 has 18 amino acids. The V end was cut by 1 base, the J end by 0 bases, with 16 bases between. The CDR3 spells CASSLGGGGGYSGNTIYF. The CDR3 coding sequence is TGTGCCAGCAGCTTAGGAGGAGGCGGCGGATACTCTGGAAACACCATATATTTT.

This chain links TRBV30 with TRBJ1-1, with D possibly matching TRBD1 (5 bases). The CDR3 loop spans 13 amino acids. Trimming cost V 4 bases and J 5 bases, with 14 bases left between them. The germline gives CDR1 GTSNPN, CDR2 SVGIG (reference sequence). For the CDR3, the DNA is TGTGCCTGGATATCCTCGGGGGGGACTGAAGCTTTCTTT. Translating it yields CAWISSGGTEAFF.

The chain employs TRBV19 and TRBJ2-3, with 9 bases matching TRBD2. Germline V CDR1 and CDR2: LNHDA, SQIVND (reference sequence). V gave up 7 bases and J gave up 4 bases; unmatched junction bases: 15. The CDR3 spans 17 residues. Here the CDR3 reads CASTYPEGGGAADTQYF. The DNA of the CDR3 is TGTGCCAGTACCTACCCGGAGGGCGGGGGGGCGGCAGATACGCAGTATTTT.

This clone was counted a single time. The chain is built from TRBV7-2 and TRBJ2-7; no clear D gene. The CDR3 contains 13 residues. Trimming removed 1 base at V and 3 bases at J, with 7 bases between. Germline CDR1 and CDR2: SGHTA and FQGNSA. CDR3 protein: CASSLGQLYEQYF. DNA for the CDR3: TGTGCCAGCAGCTTAGGCCAACTCTACGAGCAGTACTTC.

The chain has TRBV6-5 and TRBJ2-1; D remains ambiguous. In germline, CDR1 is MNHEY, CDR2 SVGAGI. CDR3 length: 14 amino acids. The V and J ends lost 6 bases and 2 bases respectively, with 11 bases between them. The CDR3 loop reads CASSRSLTYNEQFF. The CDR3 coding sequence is TGTGCCAGCAGCAGATCCTTAACCTACAATGAGCAGTTCTTC.

This CDR3 reads CASSFRGNYGYTF. The CDR3 DNA is TGTGCCAGCAGCTTTAGAGGGAACTATGGCTACACCTTC. This rearrangement joins TRBV7-9 to TRBJ1-2, with D hard to call. Looked up from germline, CDR1 is SEHNR and CDR2 is FQNEAQ (reference sequence). The V end lost 3 bases, the J end lost 2 bases, and 7 bases lay between the germline ends. CDR3 length equals 13 residues.

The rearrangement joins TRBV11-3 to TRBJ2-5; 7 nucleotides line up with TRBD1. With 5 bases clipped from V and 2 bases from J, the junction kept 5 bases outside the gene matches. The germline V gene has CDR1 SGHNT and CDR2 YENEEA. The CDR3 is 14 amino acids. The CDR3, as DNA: TGTGCCAGCAGCCCAGGGGGACAGCAAGAGACCCAGTACTTC. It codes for CASSPGGQQETQYF.

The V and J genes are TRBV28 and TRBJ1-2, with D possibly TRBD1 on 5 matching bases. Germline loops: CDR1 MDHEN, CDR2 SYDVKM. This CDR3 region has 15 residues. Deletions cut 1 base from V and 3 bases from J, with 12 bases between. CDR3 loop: CASSLYTGLDYGYTF. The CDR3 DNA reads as TGTGCCAGCAGTTTATATACAGGTCTGGACTATGGCTACACCTTC.

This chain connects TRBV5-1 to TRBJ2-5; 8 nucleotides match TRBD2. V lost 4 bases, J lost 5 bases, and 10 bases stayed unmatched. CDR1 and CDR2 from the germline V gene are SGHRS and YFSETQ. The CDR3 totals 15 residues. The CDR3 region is CASSLGGGTPETQYF. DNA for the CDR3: TGCGCCAGCAGCCTGGGCGGGGGGACTCCGGAGACCCAGTACTTC.

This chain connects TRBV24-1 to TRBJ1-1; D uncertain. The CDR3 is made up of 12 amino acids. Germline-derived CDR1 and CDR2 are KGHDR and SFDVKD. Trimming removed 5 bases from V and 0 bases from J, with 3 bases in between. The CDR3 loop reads CATSGVNTEAFF. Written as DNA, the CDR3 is TGTGCCACCAGTGGAGTGAACACTGAAGCTTTCTTT.